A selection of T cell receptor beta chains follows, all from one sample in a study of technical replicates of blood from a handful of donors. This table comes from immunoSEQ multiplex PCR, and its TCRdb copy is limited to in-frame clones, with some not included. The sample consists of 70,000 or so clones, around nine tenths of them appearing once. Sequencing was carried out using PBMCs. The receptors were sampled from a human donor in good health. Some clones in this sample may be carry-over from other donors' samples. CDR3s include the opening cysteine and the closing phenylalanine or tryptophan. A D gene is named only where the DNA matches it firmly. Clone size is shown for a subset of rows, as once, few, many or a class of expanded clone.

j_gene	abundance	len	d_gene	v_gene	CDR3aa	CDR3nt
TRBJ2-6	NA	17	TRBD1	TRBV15	CATSRRGPSLGANVLTF	TGTGCCACCAGCAGAAGGGGGCCCTCTCTTGGGGCCAACGTCCTGACTTTC
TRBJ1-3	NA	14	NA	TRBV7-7	CASSPNRGGNTIYF	TGTGCCAGCAGCCCAAACCGAGGTGGAAACACCATATATTTT
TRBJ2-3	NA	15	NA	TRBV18	CASSPAGARTDTQYF	TGTGCCAGCTCACCGGCTGGGGCACGCACAGATACGCAGTATTTT
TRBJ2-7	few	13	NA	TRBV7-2	CASSPDFTYELYF	TGTGCCAGCAGCCCCGACTTCACCTACGAGCTGTACTTC
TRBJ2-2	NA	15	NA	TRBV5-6	CASSLGQVRTGELFF	TGTGCCAGCAGCTTGGGTCAGGTCCGCACCGGGGAGCTGTTTTTT
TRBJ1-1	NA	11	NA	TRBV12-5	CATSVNTEAFF	TGTGCTACCAGCGTGAACACTGAAGCTTTCTTT
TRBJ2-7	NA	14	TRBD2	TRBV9	CASSAGGLAYEQYF	TGTGCCAGCAGCGCGGGAGGTCTTGCCTACGAGCAGTACTTC
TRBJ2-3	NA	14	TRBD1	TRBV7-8	CASSSGQGSDTQYF	TGTGCCAGCAGCTCTGGACAGGGTTCTGATACGCAGTATTTT
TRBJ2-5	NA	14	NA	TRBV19	CASSTLGLQETQYF	TGTGCCAGTAGTACCCTTGGACTACAAGAGACCCAGTACTTC
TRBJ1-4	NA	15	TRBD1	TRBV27	CASRVAGQGMVKLFF	TGTGCCAGCAGGGTCGCCGGACAGGGGATGGTAAAACTGTTTTTT
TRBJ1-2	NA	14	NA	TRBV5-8	CASSPRTASYGYTF	TGTGCCAGCAGCCCCAGGACAGCCTCCTATGGCTACACCTTC
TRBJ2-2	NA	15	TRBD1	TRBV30	CAWSTTGALAGELFF	TGTGCCTGGAGTACGACAGGGGCCTTGGCCGGGGAGCTGTTTTTT
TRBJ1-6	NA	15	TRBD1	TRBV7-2	CASSLEVRGNSPLHF	TGTGCCAGCAGCTTAGAAGTCAGGGGGAATTCACCCCTCCACTTT
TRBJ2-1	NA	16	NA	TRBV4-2	CASSQMGSGEGNEQFF	TGTGCCAGCAGCCAAATGGGTAGCGGAGAGGGTAATGAGCAGTTCTTC
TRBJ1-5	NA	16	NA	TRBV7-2	CASSLVAGVSNQPQHF	TGTGCCAGCAGCTTAGTAGCGGGGGTTAGCAATCAGCCCCAGCATTTT
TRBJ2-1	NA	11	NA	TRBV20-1	CSANNYNEQFF	TGCAGTGCTAATAACTACAATGAGCAGTTCTTC
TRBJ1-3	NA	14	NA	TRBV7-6	CASSFRDSGNTIYF	TGTGCCAGCAGCTTCAGGGATTCTGGAAACACCATATATTTT
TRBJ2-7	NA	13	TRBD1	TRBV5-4	CASSRGQGHEQYF	TGTGCCAGCAGCAGAGGACAGGGCCACGAGCAGTACTTC
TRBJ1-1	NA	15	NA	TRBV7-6	CASSLGGAFNTEAFF	TGTGCCAGCAGCTTAGGTGGGGCCTTTAACACTGAAGCTTTCTTT
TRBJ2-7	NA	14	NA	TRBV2	CASNVRQGPYEQYF	TGTGCCAGCAATGTCCGGCAGGGCCCTTACGAGCAGTACTTC
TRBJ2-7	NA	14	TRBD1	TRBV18	CASSPPDRTYEQYF	TGTGCCAGCTCACCACCGGACAGGACCTACGAGCAGTACTTC
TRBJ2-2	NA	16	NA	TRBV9	CASSLEVALNTGELFF	TGTGCCAGCAGCCTCGAGGTAGCGTTGAACACCGGGGAGCTGTTTTTT
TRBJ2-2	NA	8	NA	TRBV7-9	CATRELFF	TGTGCCACTCGGGAGCTGTTTTTT